The 17 T cell receptor beta chains below were found in one sample sequenced in a study of beta chain features in type 1 diabetes. The study, taken as a whole, reports: All four CD4+ subsets from Type 1 diabetes patients carried moderately but significantly shorter TCRB CDR3s.

Their antigens are not known. Every bit of the isolated RNA underwent reverse transcription, so sequencing read expressed TCRB transcripts. The data were produced by immunoSEQ multiplex PCR, yet TCRdb's version contains in-frame clones alone and is incomplete. The sample yields under 350,000 clones, roughly an eighth seen once. Material: naive CD4+ T cells from blood. Receptors originate from a man aged 30-40 years with type 1 diabetes.

CDR3 in amino acids: CASSQGDSRDYEQYF. CDR3 sequence (DNA): TGTGCCAGCAGCCAAGGTGACAGCAGAGATTACGAGCAGTACTTC. The chain couples TRBV4-2 to TRBJ2-7; D possibly corresponds to TRBD1 (5 bases). The germline V gene has CDR1 LGHNA and CDR2 YNFKEQ. V lost 1 base to trimming and J lost 4 bases, with 14 bases between them. CDR3 length: 15 amino acids.

Only a few counts were recorded for this clone. J is TRBJ2-3 and V is TRBV6-6; tentatively, D is TRBD2 (5 bases). V was cut by 11 bases and J by 2 bases, with 11 bases left in between. Germline CDR1 MNHNY, CDR2 SVGAGI (reference sequence). The CDR3 consists of 12 residues. The CDR3 loop is CAGGPNTDTQYF. DNA of the CDR3: TGTGCCGGCGGGCCAAACACAGATACGCAGTATTTT.

This clone was seen a few times. The chain joins TRBV18 to TRBJ2-3; 10 bases are shared with TRBD1. J was trimmed by 5 bases and V by 3 bases; bases with no gene match: 8. CDR3 size: 16 residues. CDR1 and CDR2 from the germline V gene are KGHSH and LQKENI. The CDR3 loop reads CASSPGPGQGRDTQYF. DNA for the CDR3: TGTGCCAGCTCACCCGGTCCGGGACAGGGGCGAGATACGCAGTATTTT.

This clone was found a few times. The chain is built from TRBV7-2 and TRBJ2-7; 7 bases fit TRBD1. The CDR3 extends over 14 amino acids. The V gene's germline CDR1 is SGHTA and CDR2 FQGNSA. Trimming removed 5 bases from V and 2 bases from J; junction bases left unmatched: 6. The CDR3 region has the DNA TGTGCCAGCAGCGAGGGACAGATGGCCTACGAGCAGTACTTC. Its protein is CASSEGQMAYEQYF.

This clone was detected only a few times. This rearrangement joins TRBV5-1 to TRBJ2-1; 13 bases are shared with TRBD2. Germline assignment: CDR1 SGHRS and CDR2 YFSETQ. With V trimmed by 2 bases and J by 7 bases, 12 bases remained unmatched. CDR3 length equals 18 residues. The DNA for the CDR3 is TGCGCCAGCAGCTTTTTACTAGCGGGAGGGATAGCAGGAAATGAGCAGTTCTTC. Translated, it gives CASSFLLAGGIAGNEQFF.

This clone was detected only a few times. DNA for the CDR3: TGTGCCTGGAGTGTCGGGGTTGGCTACACCTTC. Translating it yields CAWSVGVGYTF. The chain couples TRBV30 to TRBJ1-2; no clear D gene. V was shortened by 0 bases and J by 7 bases, with 6 bases between the two germline ends. In germline, CDR1 is GTSNPN, CDR2 SVGIG (reference sequence). The CDR3 contains 11 residues.

This clone was recorded a few times. The chain has TRBV4-1 and TRBJ2-7, with D perhaps TRBD2 (5 bases). Germline CDR1 reads MGHRA; CDR2 reads YSYEKL. Trimming removed 1 base at V and 3 bases at J, with 13 bases between. This CDR3 spans 15 amino acids. The CDR3 bases are TGCGCCAGCAGCCAAGGTCTCGAGGCGGGCTACGAGCAGTACTTC. Residues: CASSQGLEAGYEQYF.

A few counts support this clone. The V and J genes are TRBV25-1 and TRBJ1-2, with D hard to call. Germline-derived CDR1 and CDR2 are MGHDK and SYGVNS. This CDR3 comprises 15 residues. The V and J ends lost 3 bases and 4 bases respectively, with 15 bases between them. CDR3 in amino acids: CASSDPAAASYGYTF. CDR3 bases: TGTGCCAGCAGTGACCCGGCGGCAGCTAGCTATGGCTACACCTTC.

This rearrangement joins TRBV28 to TRBJ2-7, with D unresolved. V was trimmed by 5 bases and J by 4 bases, leaving 15 bases between them. Germline V lookup: CDR1 MDHEN, CDR2 SYDVKM. This CDR3 comprises 14 residues. The DNA of the CDR3 is TGTGCCAGCAGTACCCACAAATCCCAGTACGAGCAGTACTTC. Translating it yields CASSTHKSQYEQYF. The whole variable domain, filled in from reference TRBV28 and TRBJ2-7, reads DVKVTQSSRYLVKRTGEKVFLECVQDMDHENMFWYRQDPGLGLRLIYFSYDVKMKEKGDIPEGYSVSREKKERFSLILESASTNQTSMYLCASSTHKSQYEQYFGPGTRLTVT.

This chain joins TRBV7-9 and TRBJ1-1; D is uncertain. The CDR3 consists of 14 residues. Per the germline V gene, CDR1 is SEHNR and CDR2 is FQNEAQ (reference sequence). V was trimmed by 10 bases and J by 1 base, leaving 16 bases between them. CDR3 DNA: TGTGCCACCAAACAGACCTCAGCGAACACTGAAGCTTTCTTT. Protein sequence: CATKQTSANTEAFF.

The rearrangement uses TRBV5-4 and TRBJ2-3; a possible D gene is TRBD2 (5 bases). The germline V gene has CDR1 SGHNT and CDR2 YYREEE (reference sequence). The CDR3 has 16 residues. V was trimmed by 4 bases and J by 2 bases, leaving 17 bases between them. In DNA form, the CDR3 reads TGTGCCAGCAGCAGCGGTGGGTCCTATAACACAGATACGCAGTATTTT. Its protein is CASSSGGSYNTDTQYF.

The chain employs TRBV9 and TRBJ2-1; 8 positions match TRBD2. The J segment lost 8 bases and the V segment lost 4 bases, leaving 14 bases of the junction unmatched. CDR3 size: 16 residues. The germline CDR1 and CDR2 sequences are SGDLS and YYNGEE. CDR3 sequence reads: CASSPLSGTRSHEQFF. Here the CDR3 DNA reads TGTGCCAGCAGCCCCCTTTCCGGGACTAGATCGCATGAGCAGTTCTTC.

V and J are TRBV28 and TRBJ1-5; D call uncertain. The CDR3 totals 11 residues. Germline V gene lookup returns CDR1 MDHEN and CDR2 SYDVKM. Trimming removed 8 bases at V and 7 bases at J, with 9 bases between. In DNA, the CDR3 is TGTGCCAGCGGTGGAGAACAGCCCCAGCATTTT. This sequence encodes CASGGEQPQHF.

This rearrangement joins TRBV28 to TRBJ2-7, with D possibly matching TRBD1 (6 bases). Germline V CDR1 and CDR2: MDHEN, SYDVKM. V was shortened by 2 bases and J by 4 bases, with 15 bases between the two germline ends. This CDR3 spans 15 amino acids. The CDR3 sequence is CASSLRGSVGYEQYF. The CDR3 nucleotides are TGTGCCAGCAGTTTAAGGGGGAGTGTCGGGTACGAGCAGTACTTC.

The V and J genes are TRBV19 and TRBJ1-5; D remains ambiguous. The CDR3 contains 18 residues. Germline V gene data show CDR1 as LNHDA and CDR2 as SQIVND (reference sequence). Trimming removed 2 bases from V and 1 base from J, with 18 bases in between. The CDR3 region is CASSIRITGSRSNQPQHF. The CDR3 DNA reads TGTGCCAGTAGTATACGCATCACGGGGAGTCGGAGCAATCAGCCCCAGCATTTT.

This chain connects TRBV7-2 to TRBJ2-1; 10 bases align to TRBD2. The CDR3 has 15 amino acids. Germline assignment: CDR1 SGHTA and CDR2 FQGNSA. V lost 4 bases and J lost 3; bases outside the gene matches: 3. CDR3 amino acids: CASSSGLASYNEQFF. The CDR3 nucleotides are TGTGCCAGCAGCTCGGGACTAGCGAGCTACAATGAGCAGTTCTTC.

This clone was detected a few times. The chain carries TRBV7-2 and TRBJ1-1; 9 bases are a match to TRBD1. The germline V gene has CDR1 SGHTA and CDR2 FQGNSA. This CDR3 contains 14 residues. Losses at the gene ends were 5 bases for V and 3 bases for J; bases not matched to a gene: 4. The CDR3 region is CASSVRQGDTEAFF. The CDR3 bases are TGTGCCAGCAGCGTTAGACAGGGGGACACTGAAGCTTTCTTT.